Each of the 2 T cell receptor beta chains below was sequenced from the same sample in a study (dated by TCRdb to between 2015 and 2016). Receptors were amplified or captured by 5' RACE. This sample was sequenced with an Illumina MiSeq. The public reads were reanalyzed by TCRdb: fastp trimming at Q25, MiXCR alignment, in-frame beta chains only. A single entry per CDR3 protein holds the most common genes and DNA from its merged rows. The table for this sample lists approximately 41,000 distinct CDR3 sequences; over 25% of them were counted only once. Around 3.5% of the sample is taken by the ten largest. Input material: memory CD4+ T cells sorted from a lymph node. In light of the paper, this sample's cell subset or site label describes: memory CD4+ T cells, CD4+CD45RO+CD25-. The receptors shown here come from a female donor with breast cancer.

This clonotype came up a few times. This sequence joins TRBV12-3 or TRBV12-4 and TRBJ2-2; D unclear. V was cut by 3 bases and J by 4 bases, with 15 bases left in between. This CDR3 is 16 amino acids long. As DNA, the CDR3 is TGTGCCAGCAGTTTTATCTCCCCTTCGAGCACCGGGGAGCTGTTTTTT. It codes for CASSFISPSSTGELFF.

This clonotype has a handful of counts. V usage is TRBV7-9 and J usage is TRBJ2-1; D perhaps matches TRBD2 (6 bases). Trimming pared 6 bases from V and 4 bases from J, leaving 19 bases between. CDR3 length: 16 residues. CDR1 and CDR2 from the germline V gene are SEHNR and FQNEAQ (reference sequence). This CDR3 is CASSSSWRVEYNEQFF. In nucleotides, the CDR3 is TGTGCCAGCAGTTCCTCCTGGAGGGTCGAATACAATGAGCAGTTCTTC.